This section outlines one TCR beta chain sequence together with its context. Its antigen is currently unknown. Vbeta (60) and Jbeta (13) primers were used in the PCR. Measured with immunoSEQ multiplex PCR; TCRdb has only the in-frame clones, and not every one. The sample includes about 190,000 clones, 70% to 90% seen only once; the top ten take more than 0.25%. This CDR3 is built from 14 residues. V was pared by 0 bases and J by 8 bases, with 13 bases between. Germline loops: CDR1 KGHSH, CDR2 LQKENI. The sample is drawn from a study of cytomegalovirus exposure and HLA in healthy donors. Study findings and constraints: When presence/absence was analysed, sequencing depth was taken to be roughly uniform across donors. One variant, a missense change in DCLRE1C, was linked in a later analysis to TCR beta V- and J-gene trimming. According to a later analysis, donors in an Asian-associated ancestry cluster reportedly had fewer N-insertions than the roughly 670-donor mean.

The chain uses TRBV18 and TRBJ1-2, with D unresolved. The clonotype was recovered from a woman aged 25 to 45 in good health and CMV-seronegative. The source material was PBMCs. The CDR3 here is CASSPPGGNYGYTF. CDR3 DNA: TGTGCCAGCTCACCACCTGGAGGGAATTACGGCTACACCTTC.